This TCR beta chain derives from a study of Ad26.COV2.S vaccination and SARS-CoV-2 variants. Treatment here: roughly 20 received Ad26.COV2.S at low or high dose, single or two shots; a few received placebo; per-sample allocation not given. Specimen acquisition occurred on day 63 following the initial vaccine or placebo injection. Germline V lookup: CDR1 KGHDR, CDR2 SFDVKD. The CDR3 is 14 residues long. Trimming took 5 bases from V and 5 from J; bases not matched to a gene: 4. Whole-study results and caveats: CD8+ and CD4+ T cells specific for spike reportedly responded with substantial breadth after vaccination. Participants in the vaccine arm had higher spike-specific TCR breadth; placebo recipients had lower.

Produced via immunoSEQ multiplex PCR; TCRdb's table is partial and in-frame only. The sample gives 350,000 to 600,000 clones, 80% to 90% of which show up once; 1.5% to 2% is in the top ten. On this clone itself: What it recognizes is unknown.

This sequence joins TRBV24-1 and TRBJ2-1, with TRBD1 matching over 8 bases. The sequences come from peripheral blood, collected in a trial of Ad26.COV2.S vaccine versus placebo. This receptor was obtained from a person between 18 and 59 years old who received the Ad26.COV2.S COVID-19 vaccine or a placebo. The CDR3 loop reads CATSVGQGDNEQFF. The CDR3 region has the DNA TGTGCCACCAGTGTCGGACAGGGTGACAATGAGCAGTTCTTC.